This TCR beta chain came from a study of T cell changes during pregnancy in multiple sclerosis. Germline values: CDR1 SGHRS, CDR2 YFSETQ. The CDR3 is made up of 17 amino acids. Trimming at V came to 0 bases and at J to 4 bases, leaving 3 bases not matched to a gene. Clones were sequenced by immunoSEQ multiplex PCR, and TCRdb holds only the in-frame ones, with some missing. The data contain approximately 98,000 clones, about 90% of them singletons. This sequence originates from a female donor in good health, enrolled as a control in a pregnancy study. The input for sequencing was peripheral blood, taken after pregnancy. J is TRBJ2-2 and V is TRBV5-1; 13 bases agree with TRBD2. The CDR3: CASSLVGLAGLTGELFF. CDR3 DNA sequence: TGCGCCAGCAGCTTGGTGGGACTAGCGGGGCTCACCGGGGAGCTGTTTTTT.